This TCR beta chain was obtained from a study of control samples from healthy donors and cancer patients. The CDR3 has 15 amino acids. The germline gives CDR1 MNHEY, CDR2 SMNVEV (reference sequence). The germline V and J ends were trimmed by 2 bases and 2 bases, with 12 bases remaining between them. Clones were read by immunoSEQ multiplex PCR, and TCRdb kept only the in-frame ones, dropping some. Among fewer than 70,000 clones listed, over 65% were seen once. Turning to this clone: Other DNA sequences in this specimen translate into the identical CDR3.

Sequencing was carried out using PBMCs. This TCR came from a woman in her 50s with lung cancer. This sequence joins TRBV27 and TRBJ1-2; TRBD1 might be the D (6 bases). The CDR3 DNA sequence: TGTGCCAGCAGTTTACGACTAACAGGGAACTATGGCTACACCTTC. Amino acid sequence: CASSLRLTGNYGYTF.